What follows describes a single T cell receptor (beta chain). The target antigen is unknown. Germline V gives CDR1 MDHEN, CDR2 SYDVKM. With V trimmed by 6 bases and J by 0 bases, 6 bases remained unmatched. The length of the CDR3 is 17 residues. The record originates from a study of cytomegalovirus exposure and HLA in healthy donors. Broader study findings: In vitro assays verified that three CMV-associated chains recognized CMV antigens specifically.

Primers: 60 Vbeta forward and 13 Jbeta reverse. Per the original data handling: Later reanalysis found 75 million to 100 million unique TCR beta chains, about 10 million of them shared. This table comes from immunoSEQ multiplex PCR, and its TCRdb copy is limited to in-frame clones, with some not included. The V and J calls and the clone size are those of that table, but D and trimming were determined from the DNA. The data show hundreds of thousands of clones, more than 60% seen once. The sequenced sample consisted of PBMCs. This TCR was recovered from a man aged 40-49 years in good health and CMV-seronegative. The V gene is TRBV28, the J gene TRBJ2-1; 12 positions agree with TRBD2. CDR3 amino acids: CASRTSGSARSYNEQFF. CDR3 coding DNA: TGTGCCAGCAGGACTAGCGGGAGTGCCCGCTCCTACAATGAGCAGTTCTTC.